Presented here are 20 T cell receptor beta chains from one specimen sequenced in a study of preoperative IRX-2 immunotherapy in early breast cancer. Treatment indicated: preoperative locoregional IRX-2 cytokine immunotherapy. Sequenced by immunoSEQ multiplex PCR; TCRdb stores in-frame clones only, minus some. This table has tens of thousands of clones, about 75% appearing once. This specimen was lymph node tissue, taken after IRX-2 immunotherapy. The receptors stem from a human donor with breast cancer.

V and J are TRBV5-1 and TRBJ2-3, with D unresolved. V was shortened by 2 bases and J by 0 bases, with 7 bases between the two germline ends. CDR3 length: 14 residues. Germline values: CDR1 SGHRS, CDR2 YFSETQ. CDR3 sequence (DNA): TGCGCCAGCAGCTTAAAAGCGAGCACAGATACGCAGTATTTT. Its protein product is CASSLKASTDTQYF.

The chain combines TRBV23-1 with TRBJ1-2; D might be TRBD1 (6 bases). TRBV23-1 is known as an ORF, though its function is uncertain. The CDR3 length is 13 residues. V gave up 6 bases and J gave up 8 bases, with 16 bases separating them. CDR3 nucleotide sequence: TGCGCCAGCAGCTTGGCAGGGGCAGGGGGCTACACCTTC. Its protein is CASSLAGAGGYTF.

In regard to this clone: At one end, the junction sequence differs from germline, possibly due to a read error. The chain is built from TRBV30 and TRBJ1-2; the D is unclear. The CDR3 sequence is 11 residues long. The germline V gene encodes CDR1 GTSNPN and CDR2 SVGIG (reference sequence). The CDR3 DNA reads as TGTGCCTGGAGTGTACGGAGCGCACCCCACTTC. Encoded protein: CAWSVRSAPHF. Together with reference TRBV30 and TRBJ1-2, the CDR3 gives the full variable domain: SQTIHQWPATLVQPVGSPLSLECTVEGTSNPNLYWYRQAAGRGLQLLFYSVGIGQISSEVPQNLSASRPQDRQFILSSKKLLLSDSGFYLCAWSVRSAPHFGSGTRLTVV.

This clone was seen a handful of times. The V gene is TRBV6-8, the J gene TRBJ1-2; maybe TRBD1 (5 bases). With 5 bases removed from V and 1 base from J, the gap between germline ends came to 11 bases. The CDR3 totals 14 residues. The V gene's germline CDR1 is MNHGY and CDR2 SAAAGT. CDR3 protein: CASSTPGDNYGYTF. The CDR3 DNA sequence: TGTGCCAGCAGTACCCCGGGGGATAACTATGGCTACACCTTC.

The chain has TRBV18 and TRBJ2-1, with a tentative D call TRBD1 (5 bases). This CDR3 has 15 amino acids. The germline gives CDR1 KGHSH, CDR2 LQKENI. V was cut by 0 bases and J by 4 bases, with 10 bases left in between. CDR3 protein: CASSPPIGHYNEQFF. In nucleotides, the CDR3 is TGTGCCAGCTCACCACCCATCGGACATTACAATGAGCAGTTCTTC.

This rearrangement joins TRBV4-1 to TRBJ2-7; perhaps D is TRBD1 or TRBD2 (5 bases each). The CDR3 is 17 residues long. Germline V gene data show CDR1 as MGHRA and CDR2 as YSYEKL. The V end was cut by 0 bases, the J end by 1 base, with 16 bases between. This chain's CDR3 is CASSQEGPLASSYEQYF. The CDR3 DNA reads TGCGCCAGCAGCCAAGAGGGGCCCTTAGCGAGTTCCTACGAGCAGTACTTC.

The chain recombines TRBV28 with TRBJ1-2; D is unresolved. The CDR3 runs to 13 residues. Germline CDR1 is MDHEN and CDR2 is SYDVKM. V shed 2 bases and J shed 3 bases, with 7 bases lying between them. The CDR3 DNA reads as TGTGCCAGCAGTTTAGTGGCTGACTATGGCTACACCTTC. As protein: CASSLVADYGYTF.

The chain carries TRBV11-3 and TRBJ1-3; possible D gene TRBD1, 6 bases. Germline CDR1 and CDR2: SGHNT and YENEEA. The length of the CDR3 is 15 residues. Trimming pared 3 bases from V and 0 bases from J, leaving 9 bases between. This chain's CDR3 is CASSLGAASGNTIYF. In nucleotides, the CDR3 is TGTGCCAGCAGCTTGGGGGCAGCCTCTGGAAACACCATATATTTT.

The chain uses TRBV7-1 and TRBJ1-5; D not resolved. TRBV7-1 is flagged as an ORF with uncertain function. Trimming stripped 5 bases from V and 0 bases from J, with 5 bases between. The CDR3 runs 13 residues. CDR3 loop: CASSRSSNQPQHF. The DNA for the CDR3 is TGTGCCAGCAGCCGTAGTAGCAATCAGCCCCAGCATTTT.

By proportion, this clone is medium-sized (0.01 to 0.1%). The chain recombines TRBV5-1 with TRBJ2-2, with a possible D match to TRBD2 (5 bases). V lost 0 bases and J lost 5, with 14 bases in between. The V gene's germline CDR1 is SGHRS and CDR2 YFSETQ. The CDR3 is made up of 16 amino acids. The DNA of the CDR3 is TGCGCCAGCAGCTTGGGGCTAGGGAGAGAAACCGGGGAGCTGTTTTTT. Residues: CASSLGLGRETGELFF. Full variable domain (missing parts from reference TRBV5-1 and TRBJ2-2): KAGVTQTPRYLIKTRGQQVTLSCSPISGHRSVSWYQQTPGQGLQFLFEYFSETQRNKGNFPGRFSGRQFSNSRSEMNVSTLELGDSALYLCASSLGLGRETGELFFGEGSRLTVL.

The chain employs TRBV11-3 and TRBJ2-1; TRBD2 aligns across 13 bases. Germline loops: CDR1 SGHNT, CDR2 YENEEA. The junction had 10 bases not matched to a gene; V was cut back by 1 base and J by 4 bases. The CDR3 sequence is 19 residues long. The CDR3 sequence is CASSLVSVLAGGKYNEQFF. Written as DNA, the CDR3 is TGTGCCAGCAGCTTAGTGTCGGTACTAGCGGGAGGGAAATACAATGAGCAGTTCTTC.

The chain has TRBV7-1 and TRBJ1-1; no clear D. TRBV7-1 is assigned to the ORF class and has an uncertain function. The CDR3 covers 14 residues. Trimming pared 5 bases from V and 10 bases from J, leaving 20 bases between. CDR3 residues: CASSRTLNYAVAFF. CDR3 bases: TGTGCCAGCAGCAGAACCCTGAATTACGCAGTAGCTTTCTTT.

Worth noting for this clone: The junction departs from germline at one end; a sequencing error may be responsible. The gene calls are TRBV14 and TRBJ2-7, with D maybe TRBD2 (5 bases). CDR3 length equals 13 residues. CDR1 and CDR2 from the germline V gene are SGHDN and FVKESK. CDR3 nucleotides: TGTGCCAGCAGCCAGGGCAGTCGGCTAGCCCAGAACTTC. This gives the protein CASSQGSRLAQNF.

In its sample, this clone is medium-sized. For the CDR3, the DNA is TGTGCCAGCTATCACCGGACTAGCGGGAGGAACGAGCAGTACTTC. Protein product: CASYHRTSGRNEQYF. V is TRBV6-8 and J is TRBJ2-7; 14 nucleotides line up with TRBD2. Germline V CDR1 and CDR2: MNHGY, SAAAGT. V was clipped by 8 bases and J by 5 bases; unmatched bases: 8. This CDR3 spans 15 amino acids.

The genes are TRBV7-8 and TRBJ2-7, with D possibly being TRBD2 (5 bases). Germline assignment: CDR1 SGHVS and CDR2 FQNEAQ. Deletions cut 1 base from V and 2 bases from J, with 12 bases between. The CDR3 contains 15 residues. The chain's CDR3 is CASSLGSGETYEQYF. The DNA for the CDR3 is TGTGCCAGCAGCTTAGGGAGCGGAGAGACCTACGAGCAGTACTTC.

The genes are TRBV29-1 and TRBJ2-7; TRBD2 might be the D (5 bases). There are 12 residues in the CDR3. Germline values: CDR1 SQVTM, CDR2 ANQGSEA. The V gene lost 6 bases and the J gene lost 3 bases, with 12 bases spanning the gap. The CDR3 spells CSVGLRGYEQYF. Written as DNA, the CDR3 is TGCAGCGTCGGCCTACGGGGCTACGAGCAGTACTTC.

This clone has a single count. CDR3: CASSPDRGHSYEQYF. The CDR3 DNA is TGTGCCAGTAGTCCCGACAGGGGGCACTCCTACGAGCAGTACTTC. The chain combines TRBV19 with TRBJ2-7, with TRBD1 matching 10 bases. Looked up from germline, CDR1 is LNHDA and CDR2 is SQIVND (reference sequence). The CDR3 consists of 15 residues. Unmatched junction bases numbered 4, after V lost 5 bases and J lost 0 bases.

The rearrangement links TRBV28 to TRBJ2-7; maybe TRBD1 (5 bases). The ends were cut back, 10 bases at V and 0 bases at J, with 13 bases in the middle. The CDR3 covers 13 residues. Germline V gene data show CDR1 as MDHEN and CDR2 as SYDVKM. CDR3 nucleotides: TGTGCCACCTACAGACAGAACTCCTACGAGCAGTACTTC. Amino acid sequence: CATYRQNSYEQYF.

The chain employs TRBV7-6 and TRBJ2-3; the D gene is possibly TRBD2 (5 bases). V was pared by 6 bases and J by 3 bases, with 22 bases between. The CDR3 is 17 amino acids. Germline lookup yields CDR1 SGHVS and CDR2 FNYEAQ. CDR3 protein: CASRKGVGEGLTDTQYF. The CDR3 DNA follows: TGTGCCAGCAGGAAGGGAGTCGGAGAAGGATTAACAGATACGCAGTATTTT. The complete variable domain, with remaining parts taken from reference TRBV7-6 and TRBJ2-3, reads GAGVSQSPRYKVTKRGQDVALRCDPISGHVSLYWYRQALGQGPEFLTYFNYEAQQDKSGLPNDRFSAERPEGSISTLTIQRTEQRDSAMYRCASRKGVGEGLTDTQYFGPGTRLTVL.

This clone was counted a single time. This chain uses TRBV25-1 with TRBJ2-7, with TRBD1 matching over 8 bases. CDR3 length: 15 amino acids. V shed 2 bases and J 1 base; nucleotides not matched to a gene: 4. Germline assignment: CDR1 MGHDK and CDR2 SYGVNS. This chain's CDR3 is CASSELDRDSYEQYF. The CDR3 DNA sequence: TGTGCCAGCAGTGAACTGGACAGGGATTCCTACGAGCAGTACTTC.